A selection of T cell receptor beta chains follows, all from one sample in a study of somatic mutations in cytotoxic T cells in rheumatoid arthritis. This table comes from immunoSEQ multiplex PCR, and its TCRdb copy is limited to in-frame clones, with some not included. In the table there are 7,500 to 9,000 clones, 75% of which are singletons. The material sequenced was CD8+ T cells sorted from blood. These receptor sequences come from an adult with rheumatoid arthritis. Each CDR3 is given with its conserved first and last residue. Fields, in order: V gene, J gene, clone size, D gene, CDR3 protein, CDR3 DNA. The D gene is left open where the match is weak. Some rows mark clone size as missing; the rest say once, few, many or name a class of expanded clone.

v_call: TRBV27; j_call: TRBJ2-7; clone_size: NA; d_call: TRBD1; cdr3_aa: CASSLAGTGTYEQYF; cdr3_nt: TGTGCCAGCAGTTTAGCCGGGACAGGGACCTACGAGCAGTACTTC
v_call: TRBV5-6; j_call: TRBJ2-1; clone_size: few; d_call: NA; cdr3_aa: CASSFAPGGGLYNEQFF; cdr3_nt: TGTGCCAGCAGCTTTGCCCCCGGGGGAGGTCTCTACAATGAGCAGTTCTTC
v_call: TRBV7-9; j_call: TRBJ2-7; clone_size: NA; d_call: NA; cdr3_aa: CASSSSASYEQYF; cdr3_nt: TGTGCCAGCAGTTCTAGCGCGTCTTACGAGCAGTACTTC
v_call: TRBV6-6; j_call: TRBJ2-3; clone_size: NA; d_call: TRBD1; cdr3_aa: CASTLGQGPVDTQYF; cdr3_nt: TGTGCCAGCACCCTCGGACAGGGACCGGTAGATACGCAGTATTTT
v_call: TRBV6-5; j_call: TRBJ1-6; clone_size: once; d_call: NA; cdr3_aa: CASSYDPGSGSPLHF; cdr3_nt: TGTGCCAGCAGTTACGACCCAGGGAGTGGTTCACCCCTCCACTTT
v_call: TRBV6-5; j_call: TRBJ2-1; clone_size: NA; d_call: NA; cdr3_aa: CASSYGAGSSYNEQFF; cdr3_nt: TGTGCCAGCAGTTACGGGGCGGGAAGCTCCTACAATGAGCAGTTCTTC
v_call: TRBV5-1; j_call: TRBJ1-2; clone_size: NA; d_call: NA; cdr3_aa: CASSPHGAGTYGYTF; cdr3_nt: TGCGCCAGCAGCCCACATGGGGCAGGGACCTATGGCTACACCTTC
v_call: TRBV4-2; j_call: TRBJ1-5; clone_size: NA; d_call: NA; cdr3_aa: CASSPYTDQPQHF; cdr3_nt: TGTGCCAGCAGCCCCTACACTGATCAGCCCCAGCATTTT
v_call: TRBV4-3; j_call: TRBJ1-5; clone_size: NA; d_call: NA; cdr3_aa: CASSQDAWGRPGSNQPQHF; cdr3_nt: TGCGCCAGCAGCCAAGATGCCTGGGGTCGACCGGGTAGCAATCAGCCCCAGCATTTT
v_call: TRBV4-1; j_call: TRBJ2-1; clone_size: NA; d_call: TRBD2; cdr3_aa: CATSLAGGDEQFF; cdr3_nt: TGCGCCACCTCACTAGCGGGGGGGGATGAGCAGTTCTTC
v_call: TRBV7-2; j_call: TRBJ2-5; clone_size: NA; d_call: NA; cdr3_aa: CASSLVRETQYF; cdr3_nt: TGTGCCAGCAGCTTAGTGAGGGAGACCCAGTACTTC
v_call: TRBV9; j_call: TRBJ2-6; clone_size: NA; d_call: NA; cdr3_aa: CASSVGELSGANVLTF; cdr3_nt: TGTGCCAGCAGCGTAGGGGAGCTCTCTGGGGCCAACGTCCTGACTTTC
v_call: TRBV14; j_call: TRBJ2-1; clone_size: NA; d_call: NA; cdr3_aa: CASSQDLGSSYNEQFF; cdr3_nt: TGTGCCAGCAGCCAAGATCTTGGCTCTTCCTACAATGAGCAGTTCTTC
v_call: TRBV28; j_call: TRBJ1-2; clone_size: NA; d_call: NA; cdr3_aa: CASSDYTYGYTF; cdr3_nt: TGTGCCAGCAGTGATTACACCTATGGCTACACCTTC
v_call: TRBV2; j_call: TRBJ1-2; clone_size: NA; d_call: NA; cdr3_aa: CASSEDSASGYTF; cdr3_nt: TGTGCCAGCAGTGAGGACAGCGCCAGTGGCTACACCTTC
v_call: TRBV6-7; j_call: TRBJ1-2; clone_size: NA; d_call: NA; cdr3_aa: CASSSSGLTGNYGYTF; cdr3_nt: TGTGCCAGCAGTTCCTCTGGGTTAACAGGGAACTATGGCTACACCTTC
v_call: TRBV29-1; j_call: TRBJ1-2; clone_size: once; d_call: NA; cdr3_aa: CSAFGGGYGYTF; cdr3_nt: TGCAGCGCATTCGGGGGGGGTTATGGCTACACCTTC
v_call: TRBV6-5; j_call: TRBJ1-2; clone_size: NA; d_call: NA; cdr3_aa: CASSYSMGGGYTF; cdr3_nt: TGTGCCAGCAGTTACTCGATGGGAGGTGGCTACACCTTC
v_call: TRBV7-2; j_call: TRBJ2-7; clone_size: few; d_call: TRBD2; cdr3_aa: CASSLVGLAGGFYYYEQYF; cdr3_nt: TGTGCCAGCAGCTTAGTTGGACTAGCGGGAGGGTTTTACTACTACGAGCAGTACTTC
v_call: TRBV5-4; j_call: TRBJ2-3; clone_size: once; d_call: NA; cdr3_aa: CASSLVWGTDTQYF; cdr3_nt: TGTGCCAGCAGCTTGGTGTGGGGGACAGATACGCAGTATTTT
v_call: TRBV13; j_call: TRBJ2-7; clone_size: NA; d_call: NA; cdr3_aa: CASSAGRRSSYEQYF; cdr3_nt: TGTGCCAGCAGCGCGGGACGGAGGAGCTCCTACGAGCAGTACTTC
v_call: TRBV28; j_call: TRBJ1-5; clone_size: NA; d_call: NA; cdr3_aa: CASASVGVFRGGQPQHF; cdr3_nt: TGTGCCAGCGCCTCTGTGGGTGTCTTTCGGGGCGGTCAGCCCCAGCATTTT
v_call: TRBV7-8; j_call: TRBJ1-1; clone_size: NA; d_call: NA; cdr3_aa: CASSLKGAEAFF; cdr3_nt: TGTGCCAGCAGCTTAAAGGGGGCTGAAGCTTTCTTT
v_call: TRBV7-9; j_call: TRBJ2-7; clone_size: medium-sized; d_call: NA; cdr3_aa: CASSLAAGSVHEQYF; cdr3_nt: TGTGCCAGCAGCTTAGCGGCGGGGTCCGTCCACGAGCAGTACTTC
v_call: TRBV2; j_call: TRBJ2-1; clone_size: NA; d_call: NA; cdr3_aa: CASSKTVNEQFF; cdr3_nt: TGTGCCAGCAGTAAAACAGTAAATGAGCAGTTCTTC
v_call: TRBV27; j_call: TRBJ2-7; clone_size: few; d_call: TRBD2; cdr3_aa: CASSFSSGTYEQYF; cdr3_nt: TGTGCCAGCAGTTTCTCTAGCGGAACCTACGAGCAGTACTTC
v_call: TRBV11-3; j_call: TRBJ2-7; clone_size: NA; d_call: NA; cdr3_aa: CASSLRGSEQYF; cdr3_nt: TGTGCCAGCAGCTTGAGGGGCTCTGAGCAGTACTTC
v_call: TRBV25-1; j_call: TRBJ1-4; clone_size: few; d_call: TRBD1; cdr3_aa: CASSQTGSNEKLFF; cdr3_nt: TGTGCCAGCAGTCAGACAGGGTCTAATGAAAAACTGTTTTTT
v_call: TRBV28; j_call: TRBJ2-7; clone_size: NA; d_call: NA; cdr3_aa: CASSFIPTAEQYF; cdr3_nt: TGTGCCAGCAGTTTCATTCCGACTGCCGAGCAGTACTTC
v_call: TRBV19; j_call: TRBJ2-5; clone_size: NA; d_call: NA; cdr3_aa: CASSISSPIRETQYF; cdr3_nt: TGTGCCAGTAGTATATCCTCCCCCATCCGAGAGACCCAGTACTTC
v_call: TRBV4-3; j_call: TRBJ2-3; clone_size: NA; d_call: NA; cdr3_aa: CASSQESVDTQYF; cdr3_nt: TGCGCCAGCAGCCAAGAGAGCGTAGATACGCAGTATTTT
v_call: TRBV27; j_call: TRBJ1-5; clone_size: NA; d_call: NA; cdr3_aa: CASSVQGYSNQPQHF; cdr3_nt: TGTGCCAGCAGTGTGCAAGGCTATAGCAATCAGCCCCAGCATTTT
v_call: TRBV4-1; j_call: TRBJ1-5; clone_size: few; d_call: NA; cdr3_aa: CASSHGVGDQPQHF; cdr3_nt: TGCGCCAGCAGCCACGGGGTGGGCGATCAGCCCCAGCATTTT
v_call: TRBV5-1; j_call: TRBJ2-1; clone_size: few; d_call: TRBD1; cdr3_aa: CASSLRTGWNEQFF; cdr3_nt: TGCGCCAGCAGCTTAAGGACAGGGTGGAATGAGCAGTTCTTC
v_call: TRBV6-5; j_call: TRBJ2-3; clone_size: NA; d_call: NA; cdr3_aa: CASSYSLGARTDTQYF; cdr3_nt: TGTGCCAGCAGTTACTCGTTAGGGGCCCGCACAGATACGCAGTATTTT
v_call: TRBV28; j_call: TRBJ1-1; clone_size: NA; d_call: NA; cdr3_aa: CASSLQVWGTEAFF; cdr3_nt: TGTGCCAGCAGTTTACAGGTTTGGGGCACTGAAGCTTTCTTT
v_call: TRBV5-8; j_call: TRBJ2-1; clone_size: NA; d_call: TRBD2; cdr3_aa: CASSVLAGAYNEQFF; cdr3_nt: TGTGCCAGCAGCGTCCTAGCGGGGGCCTACAATGAGCAGTTCTTC
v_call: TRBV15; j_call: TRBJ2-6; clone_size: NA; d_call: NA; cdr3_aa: CATSTQRGTGANVLTF; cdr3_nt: TGTGCCACCAGCACCCAGAGGGGGACAGGGGCCAACGTCCTGACTTTC
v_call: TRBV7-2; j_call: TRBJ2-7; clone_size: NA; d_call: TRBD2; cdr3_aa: CASSFAGVYEQYF; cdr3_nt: TGTGCCAGCAGCTTCGCGGGGGTGTACGAGCAGTACTTC
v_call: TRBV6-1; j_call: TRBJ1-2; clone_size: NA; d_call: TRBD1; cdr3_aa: CASSEGRGPYGYTF; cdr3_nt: TGTGCCAGCAGTGAAGGGAGGGGGCCCTATGGCTACACCTTC
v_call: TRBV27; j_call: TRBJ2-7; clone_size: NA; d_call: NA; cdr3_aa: CASRPGTFYEQYF; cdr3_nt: TGTGCCAGCAGGCCGGGGACTTTCTACGAGCAGTACTTC
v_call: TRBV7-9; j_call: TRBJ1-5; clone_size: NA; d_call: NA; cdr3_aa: CASSMGLGDQPQHF; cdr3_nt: TGTGCCAGCAGCATGGGACTGGGAGATCAGCCCCAGCATTTT
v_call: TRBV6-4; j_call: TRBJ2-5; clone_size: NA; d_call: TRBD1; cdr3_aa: CASRRRTGTQETQYF; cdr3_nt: TGTGCCAGCAGGCGGAGGACAGGGACCCAAGAGACCCAGTACTTC
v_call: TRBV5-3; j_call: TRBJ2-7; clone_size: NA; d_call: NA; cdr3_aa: CASSLAAGSVHEQYF; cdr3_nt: TGTGCCAGCAGCTTAGCGGCGGGGTCCGTCCACGAGCAGTACTTC
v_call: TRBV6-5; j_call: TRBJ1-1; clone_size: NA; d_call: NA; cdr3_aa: CASSYSASLNTEAFF; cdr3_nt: TGTGCCAGCAGTTACTCGGCCAGTTTGAACACTGAAGCTTTCTTT
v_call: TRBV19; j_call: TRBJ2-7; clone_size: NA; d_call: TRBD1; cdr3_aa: CASSIGDRGNDEQYF; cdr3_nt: TGTGCCAGTAGTATAGGGGACAGGGGAAACGACGAGCAGTACTTC
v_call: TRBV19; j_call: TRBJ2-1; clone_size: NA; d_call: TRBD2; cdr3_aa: CASSPFSGGPYNEQFF; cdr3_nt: TGTGCCAGTAGTCCTTTTAGCGGGGGGCCCTACAATGAGCAGTTCTTC
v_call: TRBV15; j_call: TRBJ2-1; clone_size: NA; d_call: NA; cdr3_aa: CATSRLLQGPRGEQFF; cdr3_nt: TGTGCCACCAGTCGTCTCCTTCAGGGTCCGCGCGGTGAGCAGTTCTTC